This T cell receptor beta chain is from a study of shared clonotypes between healthy human individuals. CDR1 is SGHDT and CDR2 is YYEEEE in the germline V gene. This CDR3 spans 11 amino acids. V was shortened by 3 bases and J by 9 bases, with 9 bases between the two germline ends. The repertoire was sequenced with immunoSEQ multiplex PCR; TCRdb's copy has only in-frame clones and lacks some. Of a few hundred thousand clones detected, more than 95% appear once; the ten largest clones hold less than 0.065%. Sequencing was performed on naive CD4+ T cells sorted from blood. Subset of the sample: CD45RA+ positively selected. This sequence originates from a woman in her twenties or thirties in good health. The J gene is TRBJ2-5, the V gene TRBV5-6; the D is unclear. The DNA for the CDR3 is TGTGCCAGCAGCTGGGGTCAAGCCCAGTACTTC. Translated: CASSWGQAQYF.